Listed below are T cell receptor beta chains from one sample, sequenced in a study of cytomegalovirus exposure and HLA in healthy donors. Some clones are missing from TCRdb's copy, which holds only in-frame ones; the method was immunoSEQ multiplex PCR. The data show around 65,000 clones, about 92% seen once. Sequenced material: PBMCs. The source is a man between 18 and 35 years old in good health and CMV-seropositive. Each CDR3 is given with its conserved first and last residue. The D gene is left open where the match is weak. Where a row states a size, it is once, few, many or the class of an expanded clone; other rows omit it.

v_gene,abundance,j_gene,d_gene,CDR3aa,CDR3nt
TRBV5-6,NA,TRBJ1-1,TRBD1,CASSLLQGVEAFF,TGTGCCAGCAGCTTGCTGCAGGGGGTTGAAGCTTTCTTT
TRBV19,NA,TRBJ1-2,TRBD1,CASSSLVGGTGRRYGYTF,TGTGCCAGTAGCTCCCTCGTGGGGGGGACAGGCCGCCGCTATGGCTACACCTTC
TRBV5-5,few,TRBJ2-1,TRBD2,CASSLALMVTSGTLYNEQFF,TGTGCCAGCAGCTTGGCCCTAATGGTGACTAGCGGGACTCTGTACAATGAGCAGTTCTTC
TRBV19,once,TRBJ2-2,TRBD2,CASSILGGGPYGGELFF,TGTGCCAGTAGTATATTGGGGGGAGGGCCCTACGGCGGGGAGCTGTTTTTT
TRBV11-2,once,TRBJ2-3,TRBD2,CASSLDGLAGTDTQYF,TGTGCCAGCAGCTTAGACGGACTAGCGGGCACAGATACGCAGTATTTT
TRBV5-1,NA,TRBJ1-1,NA,CASSLEGVNTEAFF,TGCGCCAGCAGCTTGGAGGGGGTGAACACTGAAGCTTTCTTT
TRBV30,NA,TRBJ2-7,NA,CAWSPQVLREQYF,TGTGCCTGGAGTCCCCAGGTCCTTCGCGAGCAGTACTTC
TRBV6-5,NA,TRBJ1-1,NA,CASSYFGGHTEAFF,TGTGCCAGCAGTTACTTTGGGGGCCACACTGAAGCTTTCTTT
TRBV9,NA,TRBJ2-3,NA,CASSVVEGGAADTQYF,TGTGCCAGCAGCGTAGTGGAGGGAGGAGCCGCAGATACGCAGTATTTT
TRBV10-3,NA,TRBJ1-2,NA,CAISEEGVHGYTF,TGTGCCATCAGTGAGGAAGGGGTACATGGCTACACCTTC
TRBV7-9,NA,TRBJ1-2,NA,CASTGERDGYTF,TGTGCCAGCACGGGGGAAAGGGATGGCTACACCTTC
TRBV10-3,few,TRBJ1-2,NA,CAISESTLAGEGYTF,TGTGCCATCAGTGAGTCTACCCTGGCAGGGGAAGGCTACACCTTC
TRBV7-9,NA,TRBJ2-7,NA,CASSYGGGEQYF,TGTGCCAGCAGCTATGGGGGCGGAGAGCAGTACTTC
TRBV19,NA,TRBJ1-1,NA,CASSIVGPNTEAFF,TGTGCCAGTAGTATAGTTGGCCCAAACACTGAAGCTTTCTTT
TRBV11-3,NA,TRBJ2-1,TRBD2,CASSLGLAGVGEQFF,TGTGCCAGCAGCTTAGGGCTAGCGGGAGTCGGTGAGCAGTTCTTC
TRBV28,NA,TRBJ2-1,NA,CATGRAGYNEQFF,TGTGCCACCGGACGGGCGGGTTACAATGAGCAGTTCTTC
TRBV5-8,NA,TRBJ2-7,TRBD1,CASSWGQGEGEQYF,TGTGCCAGCAGCTGGGGACAGGGAGAGGGGGAGCAGTACTTC
TRBV6-5,NA,TRBJ2-3,NA,CASSYSRGYTDTQYF,TGTGCCAGCAGTTACTCGCGGGGATACACAGATACGCAGTATTTT
TRBV27,NA,TRBJ2-7,NA,CASSLSRSSYEQYF,TGTGCCAGCAGTTTATCACGGAGCTCCTACGAGCAGTACTTC
TRBV7-3,once,TRBJ2-1,TRBD2,CASSLQREGADEQFF,TGTGCCAGCAGCTTACAGCGGGAGGGCGCGGATGAGCAGTTCTTC
TRBV11-2,NA,TRBJ2-1,TRBD2,CASSLGLAGGYNEQFF,TGTGCCAGCAGCTTGGGACTAGCGGGAGGTTACAATGAGCAGTTCTTC
TRBV19,NA,TRBJ2-7,NA,CASSLGLSLYEQYF,TGTGCCAGTAGTCTGGGACTCTCACTCTACGAGCAGTACTTC
TRBV4-2,NA,TRBJ2-1,TRBD2,CASSQGTSGSYNEQFF,TGTGCCAGCAGCCAAGGGACTAGCGGGTCCTACAATGAGCAGTTCTTC
TRBV5-4,NA,TRBJ2-3,NA,CASSSSLPTVYTDTQYF,TGTGCCAGCAGCTCCTCACTCCCGACAGTCTACACAGATACGCAGTATTTT
TRBV11-2,NA,TRBJ1-2,TRBD1,CASSTRTGGSYGYTF,TGTGCCAGCAGCACCAGGACAGGGGGCAGCTATGGCTACACCTTC
TRBV11-2,NA,TRBJ2-7,TRBD2,CASSTLAGVYEQYF,TGTGCCAGCAGCACACTAGCGGGCGTCTACGAGCAGTACTTC
TRBV6-5,NA,TRBJ1-4,NA,CATAGADLWGLFF,TGTGCGACGGCGGGGGCCGACCTTTGGGGACTGTTTTTT
TRBV28,NA,TRBJ2-7,NA,CASSSEGVVYEQYF,TGTGCCAGCAGTTCCGAGGGGGTAGTGTACGAGCAGTACTTC
TRBV11-2,NA,TRBJ1-5,TRBD1,CASSPSGGEDQPQHF,TGTGCCAGCAGCCCTTCAGGGGGCGAAGATCAGCCCCAGCATTTT
TRBV7-8,once,TRBJ2-2,TRBD2,CASSPMTSGRAAGELFF,TGTGCCAGCAGCCCTATGACTAGCGGGAGGGCCGCCGGGGAGCTGTTTTTT
TRBV7-8,NA,TRBJ2-7,TRBD2,CASRQTGLAGGPYEQYF,TGTGCCAGCAGACAGACTGGACTAGCGGGAGGGCCATACGAGCAGTACTTC
TRBV5-6,NA,TRBJ2-1,TRBD2,CASSWDLAGVSYNEQFF,TGTGCCAGCAGCTGGGATCTAGCGGGAGTTTCCTACAATGAGCAGTTCTTC
TRBV5-6,NA,TRBJ2-7,NA,CASGRQGSYEQYF,TGTGCCAGCGGACGGCAGGGCTCCTACGAGCAGTACTTC
TRBV29-1,NA,TRBJ1-2,NA,CSVEDFRRGYTF,TGCAGCGTTGAAGACTTCCGCAGGGGCTACACCTTC
TRBV27,NA,TRBJ2-7,NA,CASSNLPVQRREQYF,TGTGCCAGCAGCAACCTTCCTGTCCAGAGGCGCGAGCAGTACTTC
TRBV11-2,NA,TRBJ1-3,NA,CASSTGPGAGNTIYF,TGTGCCAGCAGCACTGGCCCAGGGGCTGGAAACACCATATATTTT
TRBV7-9,NA,TRBJ2-7,TRBD1,CASTPGGTGGHEQYF,TGTGCCAGCACCCCTGGGGGGACAGGGGGCCACGAGCAGTACTTC
TRBV27,NA,TRBJ2-5,NA,CASSFLVPGTQYF,TGTGCCAGCAGTTTCCTGGTACCGGGGACCCAGTACTTC
TRBV28,NA,TRBJ2-2,NA,CASSLVGLVIGELFF,TGTGCCAGCAGTTTGGTGGGACTCGTGATTGGGGAGCTGTTTTTT
TRBV5-6,NA,TRBJ2-7,TRBD2,CASSFGRGREQYF,TGTGCCAGCAGCTTCGGGAGGGGCAGGGAGCAGTACTTC
TRBV2,NA,TRBJ1-2,NA,CASSDLAVNYGYTF,TGTGCCAGCAGTGACCTGGCGGTTAACTATGGCTACACCTTC
TRBV10-3,once,TRBJ2-3,TRBD2,CAISGLAGGIDTQYF,TGTGCCATCAGTGGACTAGCGGGAGGTATAGATACGCAGTATTTT
TRBV27,NA,TRBJ2-3,NA,CASATPTVRSGPRRADTQYF,TGTGCCAGTGCTACCCCGACGGTTCGGAGCGGGCCTCGAAGGGCAGATACGCAGTATTTT
TRBV7-8,NA,TRBJ2-5,TRBD2,CASSLPPLAGKETQYF,TGTGCCAGCAGCCTACCCCCCCTAGCGGGAAAAGAGACCCAGTACTTC
TRBV5-1,NA,TRBJ2-1,NA,CASSLGGSRRGEQFF,TGCGCCAGCAGCTTGGGAGGGTCACGGAGGGGTGAGCAGTTCTTC
TRBV19,NA,TRBJ2-7,NA,CASSMRQGRYEQYF,TGTGCCAGTAGTATGAGGCAGGGGAGATACGAGCAGTACTTC
TRBV7-9,once,TRBJ2-7,TRBD1,CASSLVTGAREQYF,TGTGCCAGCAGCTTAGTTACAGGGGCTAGGGAGCAGTACTTC
TRBV2,NA,TRBJ1-3,NA,CASSLEGGSGNTIYF,TGTGCCAGCAGCCTTGAGGGGGGGTCTGGAAACACCATATATTTT
TRBV27,NA,TRBJ2-1,NA,CASRPTIHEQFF,TGTGCCAGCAGACCGACAATCCATGAGCAGTTCTTC
TRBV9,NA,TRBJ1-1,TRBD1,CASSEVTGGFTEAFF,TGTGCCAGCAGCGAGGTGACAGGGGGCTTCACTGAAGCTTTCTTT
TRBV5-1,few,TRBJ1-1,TRBD1,CASSLDRDRVREAFF,TGCGCCAGCAGCTTGGATCGGGACAGGGTCCGAGAAGCTTTCTTT
TRBV5-6,NA,TRBJ1-5,NA,CASSLNAGGNQPQHF,TGTGCCAGCAGCCTCAACGCGGGGGGGAATCAGCCCCAGCATTTT
TRBV2,once,TRBJ2-2,NA,CASSVSHNTGELFF,TGTGCCAGCAGTGTGAGTCACAACACCGGGGAGCTGTTTTTT